This passage covers 2 T cell receptor beta chains from one sample sequenced in a study of blood T cell repertoires in COVID-19. Sequenced by immunoSEQ multiplex PCR; TCRdb stores in-frame clones only, minus some. The sample has roughly 300,000 clones, about 93% seen once. The source material was peripheral blood. Source of these receptors: a woman aged 30 to 39 with COVID-19, enrolled during active disease.

This clone was seen only once. This sequence joins TRBV7-6 and TRBJ2-5; TRBD2 is a possible D gene (6 bases). The germline V gene has CDR1 SGHVS and CDR2 FNYEAQ. V dropped 4 bases and J dropped 1 base, with 16 bases sitting between them. This CDR3 region has 16 residues. DNA for the CDR3: TGTGCCAGCAGCTCGTCCGGTGGGGGGTTCCAAGAGACCCAGTACTTC. It specifies CASSSSGGGFQETQYF.

The chain recombines TRBV24-1 with TRBJ2-1; 14 bases align to TRBD2. V shed 4 bases, J shed 8 bases, and the junction held 6 bases outside the gene matches. The CDR3 sequence is 16 residues long. CDR1 and CDR2 (germline): KGHDR, SFDVKD. DNA of the CDR3: TGTGCCACCAGTGAGTGGACTAGCGGGAGGAGGTATGAGCAGTTCTTC. Its protein product is CATSEWTSGRRYEQFF.